This T cell receptor (beta chain) was profiled in a study of Graves' ophthalmopathy and Graves' hyperthyroidism. About the research overall: Peripheral blood was gathered at the point of initial diagnosis, before any treatment started.

Amplifying from RNA transcripts, the study obtained TCR beta CDR3 regions. In the first round, RT-PCR was carried out with HTBI primers, and a multiplex PCR formed the second round. TCRdb re-called the multiplex PCR reads through MiXCR, storing one row per CDR3 protein. The table records roughly 400,000 distinct CDR3 sequences, about 17% of them present only once. The germline gives CDR1 DFQATT, CDR2 SNEGSKA (reference sequence). The CDR3 runs 15 residues. V lost 4 bases and J lost 3, with 19 bases in between. This clonotype showed up many times. The sequenced sample was peripheral blood. The genes are TRBV20-1 and TRBJ2-7; a weak D match, TRBD2 (8 bases). This clonotype was obtained from an adult woman with stable Graves' hyperthyroidism. The CDR3 DNA reads as TGCAGTGCTACCAGGGGGATTCTAGCGGGCTACGAGCAGTACTTC. Its translation is CSATRGILAGYEQYF.